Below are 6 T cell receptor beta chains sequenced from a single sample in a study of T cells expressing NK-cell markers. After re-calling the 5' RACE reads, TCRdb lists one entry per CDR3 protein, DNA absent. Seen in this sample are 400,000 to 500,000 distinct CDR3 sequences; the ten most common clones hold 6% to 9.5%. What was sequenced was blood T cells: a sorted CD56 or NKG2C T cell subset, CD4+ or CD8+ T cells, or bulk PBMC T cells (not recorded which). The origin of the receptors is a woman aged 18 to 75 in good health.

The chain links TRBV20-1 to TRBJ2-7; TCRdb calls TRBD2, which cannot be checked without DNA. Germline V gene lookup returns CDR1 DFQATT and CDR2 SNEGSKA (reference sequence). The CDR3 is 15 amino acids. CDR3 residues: CSATPAAGSRYEQYF.

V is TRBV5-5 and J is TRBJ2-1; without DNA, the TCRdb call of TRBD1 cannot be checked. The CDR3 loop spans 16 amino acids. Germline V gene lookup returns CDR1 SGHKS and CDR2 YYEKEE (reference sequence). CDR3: CASSSGGGAGYNEQFF.

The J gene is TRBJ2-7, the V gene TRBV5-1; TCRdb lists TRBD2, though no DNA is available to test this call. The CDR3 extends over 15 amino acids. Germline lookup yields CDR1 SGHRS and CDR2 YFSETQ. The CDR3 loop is CASSLAGLAEYEQYF.

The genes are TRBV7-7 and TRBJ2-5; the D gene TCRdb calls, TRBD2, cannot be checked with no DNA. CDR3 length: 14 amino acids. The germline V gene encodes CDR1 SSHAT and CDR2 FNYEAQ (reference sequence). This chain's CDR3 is CASSSKGGGETQYF.

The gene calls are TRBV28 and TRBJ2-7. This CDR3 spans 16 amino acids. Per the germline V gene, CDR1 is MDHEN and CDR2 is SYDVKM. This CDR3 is CASSLLGKFDSYEQYF.

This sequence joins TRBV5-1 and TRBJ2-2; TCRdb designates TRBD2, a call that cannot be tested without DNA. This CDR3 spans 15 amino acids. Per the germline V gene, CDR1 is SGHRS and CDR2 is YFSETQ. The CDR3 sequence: CASSLPGLANGELFF.